A selection of T cell receptor beta chains follows, all from one sample in a study of Tregs in tolerant kidney transplant recipients. Profiling relied on immunoSEQ multiplex PCR, and the TCRdb table lists in-frame clones only, not all of them. The sample includes around 77,000 clones, more than 95% of them seen just once. The input for sequencing was CD4+ T cells from blood, taken before the transplant. These TCRs come from a human donor who received a combined kidney and bone marrow transplant. The CDR3 runs from the conserved cysteine through the conserved F or W. A D gene is named only where the DNA matches it firmly. Some rows have no size entry. The others give once, few or many, or a class for an expanded clone.

>TRBJ2-5|TRBV9|-|TRBD2
CASSVGGGGAETQYF
TGTGCCAGCAGCGTAGGGGGCGGGGGGGCGGAGACCCAGTACTTC
>TRBJ2-1|TRBV7-9|-|TRBD2
CASSLGLLAESYNEQFF
TGTGCCAGCAGCTTAGGGCTTCTAGCGGAAAGCTACAATGAGCAGTTCTTC
>TRBJ1-6|TRBV19|-|-
CASSISRGQYNSPLHF
TGTGCCAGTAGTATAAGTAGGGGACAATATAATTCACCCCTCCACTTT
>TRBJ1-1|TRBV18|-|TRBD1
CASSPRTGGNTEAFF
TGTGCCAGCTCCCCAAGGACAGGGGGCAACACTGAAGCTTTCTTT
>TRBJ2-1|TRBV7-7|-|TRBD2
CASSILAGVNDEQFF
TGTGCCAGCAGCATCCTAGCGGGAGTCAACGATGAGCAGTTCTTC
>TRBJ2-3|TRBV18|-|TRBD2
CASSRLAGDGTDTQYF
TGTGCCAGCTCCCGACTAGCGGGGGATGGCACAGATACGCAGTATTTT
>TRBJ2-7|TRBV2|-|TRBD1
CASSDRDRVYF
TGTGCCAGCAGTGACCGGGACAGGGTGTACTTC
>TRBJ1-1|TRBV4-1|once|-
CASSQGVDTEAFF
TGCGCCAGCAGCCAAGGAGTTGACACTGAAGCTTTCTTT
>TRBJ1-6|TRBV25-1|-|TRBD1
CASSERDRDGSPLHF
TGTGCCAGCAGTGAGCGGGACAGGGATGGCTCACCCCTCCACTTT
>TRBJ2-1|TRBV6-4|-|-
CASSRLVWDEQFF
TGTGCCAGCAGCCGACTAGTTTGGGATGAGCAGTTCTTC
>TRBJ2-1|TRBV5-4|-|-
CASSLGLARNNEQFF
TGTGCCAGCAGCTTGGGGTTAGCAAGAAACAATGAGCAGTTCTTC
>TRBJ2-1|TRBV5-1|-|TRBD1
CASSSRGPNNEQFF
TGCGCCAGCAGCAGCAGGGGGCCCAACAATGAGCAGTTCTTC
>TRBJ1-6|TRBV5-6|-|-
CASSLGRADSPLHF
TGTGCCAGCAGCCTCGGGAGGGCGGATTCACCCCTCCACTTT
>TRBJ2-3|TRBV7-8|-|TRBD2
CASSHLRLAGRTDTQYF
TGTGCCAGCAGCCACCTGCGGCTAGCGGGAAGGACAGATACGCAGTATTTT
>TRBJ1-1|TRBV6-4|-|TRBD1
CASSADRGVTEAFF
TGTGCCAGCAGTGCCGACAGGGGGGTCACTGAAGCTTTCTTT
>TRBJ2-1|TRBV11-3|-|-
CASSLFLAPGSSYNEQFF
TGTGCCAGCAGCCTTTTCCTAGCCCCTGGGAGCTCCTACAATGAGCAGTTCTTC
>TRBJ1-4|TRBV29-1|-|TRBD1
CSVDKGTGKGEKLFF
TGCAGCGTCGACAAAGGGACAGGGAAGGGTGAAAAACTGTTTTTT
>TRBJ2-7|TRBV29-1|-|-
CSVWGSRGANEQYF
TGCAGCGTGTGGGGTTCCAGGGGGGCCAACGAGCAGTACTTC
>TRBJ2-1|TRBV29-1|-|TRBD2
CSVGSSGTYEQFF
TGCAGCGTTGGGTCTAGCGGGACATATGAGCAGTTCTTC
>TRBJ1-4|TRBV9|-|-
CASSVAGVATNEKLFF
TGTGCCAGCAGCGTAGCCGGGGTCGCAACTAATGAAAAACTGTTTTTT
>TRBJ2-7|TRBV18|-|-
CASSPSPGRYEQYF
TGTGCCAGCTCCCCAAGTCCAGGGCGTTACGAGCAGTACTTC
>TRBJ2-2|TRBV4-3|-|TRBD1
CASSRIPKTTGRAGELFF
TGCGCCAGCAGCCGAATACCTAAGACGACAGGGCGAGCCGGGGAGCTGTTTTTT
>TRBJ1-1|TRBV30|-|-
CAWDSNHNTEAFF
TGTGCCTGGGACAGTAACCATAACACTGAAGCTTTCTTT
>TRBJ2-1|TRBV14|once|-
CASSQAGGHGEQFF
TGTGCCAGCAGCCAAGCAGGAGGGCATGGTGAGCAGTTCTTC
>TRBJ2-1|TRBV5-1|-|TRBD2
CASSHPVAGGQVREQFF
TGCGCCAGCAGCCACCCGGTAGCGGGGGGCCAGGTTCGTGAGCAGTTCTTC
>TRBJ1-2|TRBV5-1|-|TRBD1
CASSSGQNYGYTF
TGCGCCAGCAGCTCGGGACAGAACTATGGCTACACCTTC
>TRBJ1-3|TRBV7-2|-|TRBD1
CASSVVGGISGNTIYF
TGTGCCAGCAGCGTTGTAGGGGGCATCTCTGGAAACACCATATATTTT
>TRBJ1-5|TRBV27|-|-
CASSLKRGQPQHF
TGTGCCAGCAGTCTCAAACGAGGGCAGCCCCAGCATTTT
>TRBJ2-7|TRBV28|-|TRBD1
CASSRSGTGSSYEQYF
TGTGCCAGCAGCAGGAGCGGGACAGGGAGCTCCTACGAGCAGTACTTC
>TRBJ2-7|TRBV27|once|TRBD2
CASSFGSGTSGFIYEQYF
TGTGCCAGCAGTTTTGGGTCCGGGACTAGCGGCTTCATTTACGAGCAGTACTTC
>TRBJ2-5|TRBV29-1|-|TRBD2
CSVEGTSGGQETQYF
TGCAGCGTTGAGGGGACTAGCGGGGGACAAGAGACCCAGTACTTC
>TRBJ1-5|TRBV29-1|-|TRBD1
CSVETGGGQPQHF
TGCAGCGTTGAAACAGGGGGCGGTCAGCCCCAGCATTTT
>TRBJ1-2|TRBV5-5|-|-
CASSLQVPPWTNYGYTF
TGTGCCAGCAGCTTACAGGTCCCCCCCTGGACTAACTATGGCTACACCTTC
>TRBJ2-3|TRBV5-1|-|-
CASRTGTSTDTQYF
TGCGCCAGCAGAACCGGGACTAGCACAGATACGCAGTATTTT
>TRBJ2-5|TRBV7-8|-|-
CASSLLAVGAETQYF
TGTGCCAGCAGCTTACTCGCGGTTGGGGCCGAGACCCAGTACTTC
>TRBJ2-3|TRBV7-9|-|-
CASSLGTGKDTQYF
TGTGCCAGCAGCTTAGGGACGGGGAAAGATACGCAGTATTTT
>TRBJ2-1|TRBV27|-|TRBD2
CASSAGLAESSYNEQFF
TGTGCCAGCAGTGCGGGCCTAGCGGAAAGCTCCTACAATGAGCAGTTCTTC
>TRBJ1-2|TRBV5-6|-|TRBD1
CASSLGTGDANYGYTF
TGTGCCAGCAGCTTGGGGACAGGGGACGCTAACTATGGCTACACCTTC
>TRBJ2-3|TRBV2|-|TRBD2
CASSRLAASSTDTQYF
TGTGCCAGCAGTAGGCTAGCGGCGTCTAGCACAGATACGCAGTATTTT
>TRBJ2-2|TRBV7-6|-|TRBD1
CASSFNRGPELFF
TGTGCCAGCAGCTTTAACAGGGGGCCCGAGCTGTTTTTT
>TRBJ1-2|TRBV9|-|TRBD1
CASSENTGQLRYGYTF
TGTGCCAGCAGCGAAAATACGGGACAGCTCAGATATGGCTACACCTTC
>TRBJ2-5|TRBV27|-|-
CASSPPQGTKAKETQYF
TGTGCCAGCAGTCCCCCGCAGGGCACTAAAGCTAAAGAGACCCAGTACTTC
>TRBJ2-7|TRBV5-4|once|-
CASSLNGEQYF
TGTGCCAGCAGCTTAAACGGCGAGCAGTACTTC
>TRBJ1-1|TRBV6-4|-|-
CASKLSANTEAFF
TGTGCCAGCAAGCTTTCTGCGAACACTGAAGCTTTCTTT
>TRBJ2-7|TRBV18|-|-
CASSPPNRQTYEQYF
TGTGCCAGCTCACCACCTAACAGACAGACCTACGAGCAGTACTTC
>TRBJ1-1|TRBV5-1|-|-
CASSLGDTEAFF
TGCGCCAGCAGCTTGGGCGACACTGAAGCTTTCTTT
>TRBJ1-2|TRBV7-9|-|-
CASSAALNYGYTF
TGTGCCAGCAGCGCGGCCTTGAACTATGGCTACACCTTC
>TRBJ2-3|TRBV5-1|-|TRBD2
CASSAPGLAGITDTQYF
TGCGCCAGCAGCGCGCCGGGACTAGCGGGGATCACAGATACGCAGTATTTT
>TRBJ2-7|TRBV11-2|-|-
CASSLAHHSYEQYF
TGTGCCAGCAGCTTAGCTCACCACAGCTACGAGCAGTACTTC
>TRBJ2-1|TRBV19|-|TRBD1
CASSIPTGYNEQFF
TGTGCCAGTAGTATCCCGACAGGGTACAATGAGCAGTTCTTC